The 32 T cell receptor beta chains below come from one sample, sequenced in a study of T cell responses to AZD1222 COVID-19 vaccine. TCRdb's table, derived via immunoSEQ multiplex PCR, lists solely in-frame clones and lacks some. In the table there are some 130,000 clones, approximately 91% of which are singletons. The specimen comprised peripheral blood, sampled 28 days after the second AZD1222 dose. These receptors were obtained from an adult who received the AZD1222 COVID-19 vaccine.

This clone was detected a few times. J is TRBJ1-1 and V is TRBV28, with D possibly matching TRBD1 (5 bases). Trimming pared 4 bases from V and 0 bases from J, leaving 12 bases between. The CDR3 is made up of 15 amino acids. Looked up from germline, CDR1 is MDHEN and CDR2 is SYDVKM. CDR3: CASSSPRGVNTEAFF. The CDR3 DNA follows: TGTGCCAGCAGTTCCCCCCGGGGGGTGAACACTGAAGCTTTCTTT.

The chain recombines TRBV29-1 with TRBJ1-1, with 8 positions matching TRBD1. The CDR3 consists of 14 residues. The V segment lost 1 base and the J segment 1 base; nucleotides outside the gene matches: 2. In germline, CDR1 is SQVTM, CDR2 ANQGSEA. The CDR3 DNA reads TGCAGCGTTGAAGTAACAGGGGGGAACACTGAAGCTTTCTTT. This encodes CSVEVTGGNTEAFF.

CDR3 nucleotide sequence: TGTGCCAGCAGCTTGGGCGACTATACCGAAAAACTGTTTTTT. This sequence encodes CASSLGDYTEKLFF. This rearrangement joins TRBV5-6 to TRBJ1-4; D is ambiguous. Trimming removed 0 bases from V and 8 bases from J, with 11 bases in between. This CDR3 has 14 residues. The germline gives CDR1 SGHDT, CDR2 YYEEEE.

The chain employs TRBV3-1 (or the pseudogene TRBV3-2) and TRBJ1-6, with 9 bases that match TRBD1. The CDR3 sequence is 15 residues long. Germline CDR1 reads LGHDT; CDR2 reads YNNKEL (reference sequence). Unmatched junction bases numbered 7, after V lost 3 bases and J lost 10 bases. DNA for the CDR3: TGTGCCAGCAGCCAGGGACAGGGATCTGACTCACCCCTCCACTTT. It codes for CASSQGQGSDSPLHF.

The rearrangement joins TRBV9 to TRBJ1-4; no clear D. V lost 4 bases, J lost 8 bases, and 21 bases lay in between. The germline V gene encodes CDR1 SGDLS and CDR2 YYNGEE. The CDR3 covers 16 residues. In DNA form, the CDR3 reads TGTGCCAGCAGCCCAACCCAGATCGGGCGCTACGAAAAACTGTTTTTT. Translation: CASSPTQIGRYEKLFF.

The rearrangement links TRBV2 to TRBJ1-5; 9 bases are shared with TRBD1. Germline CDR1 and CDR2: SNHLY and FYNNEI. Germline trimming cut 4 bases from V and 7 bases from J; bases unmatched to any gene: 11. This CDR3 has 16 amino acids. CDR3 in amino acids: CASSAYWGTGYQPQHF. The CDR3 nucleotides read TGTGCCAGCAGTGCGTACTGGGGGACAGGGTACCAGCCCCAGCATTTT.

CDR3 loop: CAWSVRLTGTAYNEQFF. In nucleotides, the CDR3 is TGTGCCTGGAGTGTACGTCTTACGGGGACAGCCTACAATGAGCAGTTCTTC. The chain links TRBV30 to TRBJ2-1; 7 bases agree with TRBD1. The germline V gene encodes CDR1 GTSNPN and CDR2 SVGIG (reference sequence). Trimming at V came to 0 bases and at J to 2 bases, leaving 10 bases not matched to a gene. CDR3 length: 17 residues.

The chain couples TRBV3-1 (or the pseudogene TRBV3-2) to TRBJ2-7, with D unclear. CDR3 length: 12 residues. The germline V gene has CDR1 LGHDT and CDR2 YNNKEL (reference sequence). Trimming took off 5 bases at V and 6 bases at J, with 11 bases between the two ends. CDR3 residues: CASSYSRGEQYF. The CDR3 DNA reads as TGTGCCAGCAGCTACTCCCGAGGCGAGCAGTACTTC.

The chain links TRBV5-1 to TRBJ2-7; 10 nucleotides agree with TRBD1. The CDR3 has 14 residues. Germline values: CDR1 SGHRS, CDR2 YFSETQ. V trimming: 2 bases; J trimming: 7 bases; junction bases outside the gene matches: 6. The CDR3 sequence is CASSFDRGPGEQYF. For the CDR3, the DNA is TGCGCCAGCAGCTTCGACAGGGGGCCGGGGGAGCAGTACTTC. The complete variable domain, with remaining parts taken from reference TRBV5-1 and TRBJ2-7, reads KAGVTQTPRYLIKTRGQQVTLSCSPISGHRSVSWYQQTPGQGLQFLFEYFSETQRNKGNFPGRFSGRQFSNSRSEMNVSTLELGDSALYLCASSFDRGPGEQYFGPGTRLTVT.

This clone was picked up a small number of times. The CDR3: CATSRDVAEQFF. The CDR3 nucleotides read TGTGCCACCAGCAGAGATGTGGCTGAGCAGTTCTTC. The chain carries TRBV15 and TRBJ2-1; D gene uncertain. Germline CDR1 and CDR2: LNHNV and YYDKDF (reference sequence). The CDR3 is made up of 12 amino acids. Trimming left V 0 bases short and J 9 bases short, with 6 bases between.

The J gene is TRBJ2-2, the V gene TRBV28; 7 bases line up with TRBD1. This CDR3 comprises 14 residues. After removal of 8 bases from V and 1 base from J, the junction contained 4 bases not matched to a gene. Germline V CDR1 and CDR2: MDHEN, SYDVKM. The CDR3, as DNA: TGTGCCAGCCGCCGACAGGGGAACACCGGGGAGCTGTTTTTT. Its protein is CASRRQGNTGELFF.

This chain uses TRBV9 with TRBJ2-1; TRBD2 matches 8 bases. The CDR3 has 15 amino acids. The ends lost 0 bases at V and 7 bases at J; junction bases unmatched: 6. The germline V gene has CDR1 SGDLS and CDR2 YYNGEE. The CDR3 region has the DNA TGTGCCAGCAGCGTAGCGGGAGGGCCCGGGAATGAGCAGTTCTTC. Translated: CASSVAGGPGNEQFF.

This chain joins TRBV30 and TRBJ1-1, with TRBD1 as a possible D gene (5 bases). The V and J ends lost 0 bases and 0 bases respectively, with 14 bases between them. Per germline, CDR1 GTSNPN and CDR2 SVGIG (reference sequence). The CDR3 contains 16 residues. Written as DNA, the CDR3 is TGTGCCTGGAGTGTAGGGGCCCTGCGGGTGAACACTGAAGCTTTCTTT. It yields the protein CAWSVGALRVNTEAFF.

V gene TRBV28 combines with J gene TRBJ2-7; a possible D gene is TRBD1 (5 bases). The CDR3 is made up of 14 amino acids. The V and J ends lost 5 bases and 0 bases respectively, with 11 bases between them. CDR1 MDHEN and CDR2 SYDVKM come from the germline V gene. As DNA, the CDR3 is TGTGCCAGCAGTCTAGGGGTCCTCTCCTACGAGCAGTACTTC. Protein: CASSLGVLSYEQYF. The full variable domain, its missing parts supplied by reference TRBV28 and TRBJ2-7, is DVKVTQSSRYLVKRTGEKVFLECVQDMDHENMFWYRQDPGLGLRLIYFSYDVKMKEKGDIPEGYSVSREKKERFSLILESASTNQTSMYLCASSLGVLSYEQYFGPGTRLTVT.

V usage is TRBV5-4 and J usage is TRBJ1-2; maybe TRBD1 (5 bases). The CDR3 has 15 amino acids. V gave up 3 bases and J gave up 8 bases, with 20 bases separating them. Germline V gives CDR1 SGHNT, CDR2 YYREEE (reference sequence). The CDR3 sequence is CASSSLVGRGKGYTF. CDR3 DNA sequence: TGTGCCAGCAGCTCGCTGGTCGGAAGGGGAAAAGGCTACACCTTC.

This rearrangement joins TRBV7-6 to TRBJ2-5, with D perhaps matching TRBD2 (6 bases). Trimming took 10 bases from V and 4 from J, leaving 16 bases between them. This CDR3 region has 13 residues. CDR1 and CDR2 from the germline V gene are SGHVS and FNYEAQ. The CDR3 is CATHRDLGETQYF. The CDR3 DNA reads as TGTGCCACGCACCGGGACTTAGGAGAGACCCAGTACTTC.

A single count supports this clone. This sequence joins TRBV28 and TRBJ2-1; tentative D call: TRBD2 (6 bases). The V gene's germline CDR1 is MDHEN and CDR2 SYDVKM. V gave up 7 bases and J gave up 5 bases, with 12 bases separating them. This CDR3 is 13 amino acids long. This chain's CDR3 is CASTWGVDNEQFF. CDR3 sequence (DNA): TGTGCCAGCACCTGGGGGGTTGACAATGAGCAGTTCTTC.

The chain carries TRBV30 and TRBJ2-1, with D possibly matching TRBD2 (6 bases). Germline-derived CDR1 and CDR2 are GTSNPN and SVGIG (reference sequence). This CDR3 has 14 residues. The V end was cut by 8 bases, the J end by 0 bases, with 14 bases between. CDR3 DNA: TGTGCCGGTAAGGGACTCAGCTCCTACAATGAGCAGTTCTTC. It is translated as CAGKGLSSYNEQFF. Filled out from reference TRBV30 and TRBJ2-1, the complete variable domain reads SQTIHQWPATLVQPVGSPLSLECTVEGTSNPNLYWYRQAAGRGLQLLFYSVGIGQISSEVPQNLSASRPQDRQFILSSKKLLLSDSGFYLCAGKGLSSYNEQFFGPGTRLTVL.

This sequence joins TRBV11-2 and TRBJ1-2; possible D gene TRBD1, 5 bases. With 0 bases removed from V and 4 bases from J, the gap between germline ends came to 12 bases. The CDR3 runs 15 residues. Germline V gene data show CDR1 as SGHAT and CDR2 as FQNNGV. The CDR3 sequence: CASSLDPAGSYGYTF. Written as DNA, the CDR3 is TGTGCCAGCAGCTTAGATCCGGCAGGGAGCTATGGCTACACCTTC. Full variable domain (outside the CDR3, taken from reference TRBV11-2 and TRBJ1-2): EAGVAQSPRYKIIEKRQSVAFWCNPISGHATLYWYQQILGQGPKLLIQFQNNGVVDDSQLPKDRFSAERLKGVDSTLKIQPAKLEDSAVYLCASSLDPAGSYGYTFGSGTRLTVV.

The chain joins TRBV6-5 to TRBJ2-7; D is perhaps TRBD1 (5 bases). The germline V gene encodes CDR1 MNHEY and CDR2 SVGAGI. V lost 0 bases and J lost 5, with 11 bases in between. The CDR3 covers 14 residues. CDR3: CASSYSRQMNEQYF. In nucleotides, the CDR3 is TGTGCCAGCAGTTACTCCCGACAGATGAACGAGCAGTACTTC.

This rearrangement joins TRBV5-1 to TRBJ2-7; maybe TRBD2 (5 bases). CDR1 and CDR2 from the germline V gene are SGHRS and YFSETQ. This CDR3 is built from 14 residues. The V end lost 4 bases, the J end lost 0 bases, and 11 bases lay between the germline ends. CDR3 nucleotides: TGCGCCAGCAGCACGGAGGTTTACTCCTACGAGCAGTACTTC. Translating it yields CASSTEVYSYEQYF.

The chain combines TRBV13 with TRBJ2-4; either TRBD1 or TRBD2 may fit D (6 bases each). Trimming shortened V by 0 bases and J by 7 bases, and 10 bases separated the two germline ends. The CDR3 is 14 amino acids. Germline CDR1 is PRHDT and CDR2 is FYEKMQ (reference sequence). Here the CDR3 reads CASSLGGGINIQYF. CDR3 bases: TGTGCCAGCAGCTTAGGCGGGGGCATCAACATTCAGTACTTC.

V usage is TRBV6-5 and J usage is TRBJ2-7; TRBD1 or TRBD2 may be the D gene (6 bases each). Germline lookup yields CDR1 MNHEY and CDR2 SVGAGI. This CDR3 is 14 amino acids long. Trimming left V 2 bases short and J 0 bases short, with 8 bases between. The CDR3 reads CASSYRGVSYEQYF. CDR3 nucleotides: TGTGCCAGCAGTTACAGGGGGGTCTCCTACGAGCAGTACTTC.

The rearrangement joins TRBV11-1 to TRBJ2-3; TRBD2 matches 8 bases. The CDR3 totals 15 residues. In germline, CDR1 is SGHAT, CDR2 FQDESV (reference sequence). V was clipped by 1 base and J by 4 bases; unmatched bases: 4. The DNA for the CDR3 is TGTGCCAGCAGCTTAGACCTAGCGGGCGCAGATACGCAGTATTTT. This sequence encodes CASSLDLAGADTQYF.

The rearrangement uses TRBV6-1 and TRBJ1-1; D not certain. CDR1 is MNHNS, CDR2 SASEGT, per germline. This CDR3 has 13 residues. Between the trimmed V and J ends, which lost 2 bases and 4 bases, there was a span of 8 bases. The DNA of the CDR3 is TGTGCCAGCAGTGAATTGGGGTTCACTGAAGCTTTCTTT. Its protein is CASSELGFTEAFF.

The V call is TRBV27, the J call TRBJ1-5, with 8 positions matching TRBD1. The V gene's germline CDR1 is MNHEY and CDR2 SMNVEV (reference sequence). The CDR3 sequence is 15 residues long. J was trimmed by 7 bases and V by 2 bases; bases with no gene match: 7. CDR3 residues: CASSLTPTGEQPQHF. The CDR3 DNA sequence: TGTGCCAGCAGTTTAACTCCGACAGGGGAACAGCCCCAGCATTTT.

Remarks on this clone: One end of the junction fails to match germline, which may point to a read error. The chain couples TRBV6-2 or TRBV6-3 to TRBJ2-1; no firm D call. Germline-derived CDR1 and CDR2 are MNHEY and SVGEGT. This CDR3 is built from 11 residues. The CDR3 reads CASRYWDEQFF. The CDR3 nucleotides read TGTGCCAGCAGGTACTGGGATGAGCAGTTCTTC.

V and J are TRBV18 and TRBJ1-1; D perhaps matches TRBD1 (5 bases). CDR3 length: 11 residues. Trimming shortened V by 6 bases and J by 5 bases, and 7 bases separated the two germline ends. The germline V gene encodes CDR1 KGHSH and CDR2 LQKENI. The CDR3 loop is CASSPGTEAFF. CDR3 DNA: TGTGCCAGCTCGCCAGGGACTGAAGCTTTCTTT.

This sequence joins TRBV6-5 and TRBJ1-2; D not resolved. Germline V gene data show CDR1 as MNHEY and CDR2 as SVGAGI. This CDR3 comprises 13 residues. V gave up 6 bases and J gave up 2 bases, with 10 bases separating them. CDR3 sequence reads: CASRVTSNYGYTF. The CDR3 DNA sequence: TGTGCCAGCAGAGTTACATCGAACTATGGCTACACCTTC.

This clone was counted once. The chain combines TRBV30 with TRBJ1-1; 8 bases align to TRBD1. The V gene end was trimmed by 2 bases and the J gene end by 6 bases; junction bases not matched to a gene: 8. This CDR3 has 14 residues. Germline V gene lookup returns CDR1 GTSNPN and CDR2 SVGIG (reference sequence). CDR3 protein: CAWSLHGQGAEAFF. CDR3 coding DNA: TGTGCCTGGAGTCTGCACGGACAGGGCGCTGAAGCTTTCTTT.

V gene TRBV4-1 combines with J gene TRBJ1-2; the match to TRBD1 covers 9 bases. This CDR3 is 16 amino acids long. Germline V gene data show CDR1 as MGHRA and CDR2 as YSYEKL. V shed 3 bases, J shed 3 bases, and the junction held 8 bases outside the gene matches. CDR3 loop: CASSHEGTGRDYGYTF. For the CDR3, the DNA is TGCGCCAGCAGCCACGAAGGGACAGGGAGGGACTATGGCTACACCTTC.

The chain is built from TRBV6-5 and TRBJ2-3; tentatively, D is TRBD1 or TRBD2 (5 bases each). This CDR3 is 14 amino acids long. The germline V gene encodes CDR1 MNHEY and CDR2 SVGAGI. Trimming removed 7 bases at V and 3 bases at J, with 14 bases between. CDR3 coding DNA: TGTGCCAGCACCCAGAGGGGAGAAACAGATACGCAGTATTTT. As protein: CASTQRGETDTQYF.